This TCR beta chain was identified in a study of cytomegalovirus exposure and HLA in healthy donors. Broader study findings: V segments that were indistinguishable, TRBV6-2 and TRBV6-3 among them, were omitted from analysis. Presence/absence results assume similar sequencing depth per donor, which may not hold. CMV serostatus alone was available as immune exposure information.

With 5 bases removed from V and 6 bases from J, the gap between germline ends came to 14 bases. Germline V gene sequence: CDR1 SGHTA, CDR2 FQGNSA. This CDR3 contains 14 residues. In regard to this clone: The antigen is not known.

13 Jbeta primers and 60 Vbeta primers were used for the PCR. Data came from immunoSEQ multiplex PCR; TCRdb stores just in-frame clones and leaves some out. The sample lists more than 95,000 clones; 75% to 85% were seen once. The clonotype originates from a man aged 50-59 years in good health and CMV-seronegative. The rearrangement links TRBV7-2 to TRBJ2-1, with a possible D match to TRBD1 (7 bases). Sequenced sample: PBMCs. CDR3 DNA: TGTGCCAGCAGCCAAAACAGGGGACTCAATGAGCAGTTCTTC. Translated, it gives CASSQNRGLNEQFF.